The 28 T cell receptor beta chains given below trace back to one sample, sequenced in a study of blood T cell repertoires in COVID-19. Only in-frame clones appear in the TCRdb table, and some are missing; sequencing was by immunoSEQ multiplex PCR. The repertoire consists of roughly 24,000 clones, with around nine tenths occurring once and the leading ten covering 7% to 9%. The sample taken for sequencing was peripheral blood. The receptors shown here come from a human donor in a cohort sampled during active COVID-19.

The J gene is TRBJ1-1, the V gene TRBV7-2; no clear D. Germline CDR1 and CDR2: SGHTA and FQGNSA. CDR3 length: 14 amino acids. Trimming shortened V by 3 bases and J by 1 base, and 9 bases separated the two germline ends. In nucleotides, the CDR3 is TGTGCCAGCAGCTTTGTAAACAGGAACACTGAAGCTTTCTTT. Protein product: CASSFVNRNTEAFF.

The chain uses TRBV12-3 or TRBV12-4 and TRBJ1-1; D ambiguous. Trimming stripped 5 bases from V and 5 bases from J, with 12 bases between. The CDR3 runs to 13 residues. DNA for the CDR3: TGTGCCAGCAGTCTAGGCCCTAGAACTGAAGCTTTCTTT. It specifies CASSLGPRTEAFF.

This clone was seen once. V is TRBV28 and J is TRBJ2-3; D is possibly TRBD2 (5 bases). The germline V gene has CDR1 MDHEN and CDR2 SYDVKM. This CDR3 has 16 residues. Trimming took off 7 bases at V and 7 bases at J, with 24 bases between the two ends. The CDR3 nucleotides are TGTGCCAGCACTCCGGCGGGTCCGACGTCTTATTATACGCAGTATTTT. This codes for CASTPAGPTSYYTQYF.

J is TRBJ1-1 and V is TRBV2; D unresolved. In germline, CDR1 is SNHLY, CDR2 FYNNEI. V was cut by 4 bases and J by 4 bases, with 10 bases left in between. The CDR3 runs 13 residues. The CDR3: CASSVQIGTEAFF. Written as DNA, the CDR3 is TGTGCCAGCAGTGTACAGATTGGCACTGAAGCTTTCTTT. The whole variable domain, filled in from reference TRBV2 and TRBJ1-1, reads EPEVTQTPSHQVTQMGQEVILRCVPISNHLYFYWYRQILGQKVEFLVSFYNNEISEKSEIFDDQFSVERPDGSNFTLKIRSTKLEDSAMYFCASSVQIGTEAFFGQGTRLTVV.

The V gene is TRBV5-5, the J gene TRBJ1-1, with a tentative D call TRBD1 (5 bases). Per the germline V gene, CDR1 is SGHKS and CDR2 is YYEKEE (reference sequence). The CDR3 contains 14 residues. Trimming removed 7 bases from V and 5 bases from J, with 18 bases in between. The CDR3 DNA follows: TGTGCCAGCGGCCGAGACCCCTACAGGACTGAAGCTTTCTTT. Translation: CASGRDPYRTEAFF.

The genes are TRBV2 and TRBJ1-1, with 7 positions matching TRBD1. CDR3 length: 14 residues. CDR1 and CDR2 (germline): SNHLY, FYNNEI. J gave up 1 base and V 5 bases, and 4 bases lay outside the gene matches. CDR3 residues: CASSYRGSNTEAFF. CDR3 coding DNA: TGTGCCAGCAGTTACAGGGGCTCGAACACTGAAGCTTTCTTT. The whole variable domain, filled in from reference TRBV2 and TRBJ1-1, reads EPEVTQTPSHQVTQMGQEVILRCVPISNHLYFYWYRQILGQKVEFLVSFYNNEISEKSEIFDDQFSVERPDGSNFTLKIRSTKLEDSAMYFCASSYRGSNTEAFFGQGTRLTVV.

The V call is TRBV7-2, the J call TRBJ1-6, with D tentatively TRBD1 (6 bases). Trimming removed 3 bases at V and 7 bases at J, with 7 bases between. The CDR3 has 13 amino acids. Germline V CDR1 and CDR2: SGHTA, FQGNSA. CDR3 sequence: CASSFDRNSPLHF. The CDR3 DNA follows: TGTGCCAGCAGCTTTGACAGGAATTCACCCCTCCACTTT.

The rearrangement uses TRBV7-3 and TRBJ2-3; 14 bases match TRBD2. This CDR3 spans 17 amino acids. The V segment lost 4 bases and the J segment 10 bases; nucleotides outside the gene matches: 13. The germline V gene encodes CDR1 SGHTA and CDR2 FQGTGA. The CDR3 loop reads CASSSPGLAGAMGAQYF. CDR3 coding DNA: TGTGCCAGCAGCTCACCGGGACTAGCGGGAGCCATGGGGGCGCAGTATTTT. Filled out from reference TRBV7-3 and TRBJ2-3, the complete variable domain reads GAGVSQTPSNKVTEKGKYVELRCDPISGHTALYWYRQSLGQGPEFLIYFQGTGAADDSGLPNDRFFAVRPEGSVSTLKIQRTERGDSAVYLCASSSPGLAGAMGAQYFGPGTRLTVL.

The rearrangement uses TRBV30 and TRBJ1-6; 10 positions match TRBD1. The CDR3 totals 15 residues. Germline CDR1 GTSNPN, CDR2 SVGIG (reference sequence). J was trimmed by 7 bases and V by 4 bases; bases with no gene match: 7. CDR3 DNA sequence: TGTGCCTGGAACATGGACAGGGGGAAAAATTCACCCCTCCACTTT. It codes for CAWNMDRGKNSPLHF. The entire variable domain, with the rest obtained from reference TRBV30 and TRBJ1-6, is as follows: SQTIHQWPATLVQPVGSPLSLECTVEGTSNPNLYWYRQAAGRGLQLLFYSVGIGQISSEVPQNLSASRPQDRQFILSSKKLLLSDSGFYLCAWNMDRGKNSPLHFGNGTRLTVT.

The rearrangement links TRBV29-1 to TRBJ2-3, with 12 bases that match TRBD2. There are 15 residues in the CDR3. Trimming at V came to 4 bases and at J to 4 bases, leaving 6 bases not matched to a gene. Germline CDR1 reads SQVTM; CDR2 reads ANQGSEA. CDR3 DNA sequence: TGCAGCGTTGTTCTAGCGGGGGGGAGGGCAGATACGCAGTATTTT. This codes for CSVVLAGGRADTQYF.

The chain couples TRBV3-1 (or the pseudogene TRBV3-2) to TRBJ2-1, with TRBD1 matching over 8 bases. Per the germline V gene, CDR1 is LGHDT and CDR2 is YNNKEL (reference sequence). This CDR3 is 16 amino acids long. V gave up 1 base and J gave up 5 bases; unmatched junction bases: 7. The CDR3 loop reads CASSQGSGGANNEQFF. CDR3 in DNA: TGTGCCAGCAGCCAAGGCTCAGGGGGCGCAAACAATGAGCAGTTCTTC.

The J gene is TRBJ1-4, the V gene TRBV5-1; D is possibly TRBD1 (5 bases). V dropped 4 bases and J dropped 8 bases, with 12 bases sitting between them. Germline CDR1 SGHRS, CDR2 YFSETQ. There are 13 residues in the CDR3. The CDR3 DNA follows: TGCGCCAGCAGCGTAGGGGAAAAAGAAAAACTGTTTTTT. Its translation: CASSVGEKEKLFF.

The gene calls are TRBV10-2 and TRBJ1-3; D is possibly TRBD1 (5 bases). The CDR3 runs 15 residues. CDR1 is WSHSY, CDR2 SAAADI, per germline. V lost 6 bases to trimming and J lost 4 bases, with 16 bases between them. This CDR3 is CASSDAGRSGNTIYF. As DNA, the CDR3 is TGCGCCAGCAGCGACGCAGGGAGGTCAGGAAACACCATATATTTT.

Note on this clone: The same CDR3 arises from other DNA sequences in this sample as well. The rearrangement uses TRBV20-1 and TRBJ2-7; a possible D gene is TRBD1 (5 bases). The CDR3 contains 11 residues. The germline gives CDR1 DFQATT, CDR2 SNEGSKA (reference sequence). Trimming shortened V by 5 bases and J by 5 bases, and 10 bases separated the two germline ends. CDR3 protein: CSARSGHEQYF. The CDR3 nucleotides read TGCAGTGCTCGGTCAGGGCACGAGCAGTACTTC.

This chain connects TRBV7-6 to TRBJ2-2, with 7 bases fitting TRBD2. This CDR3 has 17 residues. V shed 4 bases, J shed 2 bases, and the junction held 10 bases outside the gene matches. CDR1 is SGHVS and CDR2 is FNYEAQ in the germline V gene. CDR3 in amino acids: CASSSFRGVLNTGELFF. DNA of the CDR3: TGTGCCAGCAGCTCCTTCCGGGGGGTCCTTAACACCGGGGAGCTGTTTTTT.

CDR3 sequence reads: CASSFPSNEQFF. The CDR3 DNA reads TGTGCCAGCAGTTTTCCCTCCAATGAGCAGTTCTTC. The J gene is TRBJ2-1, the V gene TRBV28; D is uncertain. CDR1 and CDR2 (germline): MDHEN, SYDVKM. Deletions cut 3 bases from V and 6 bases from J, with 6 bases between. The CDR3 runs 12 residues. The full variable domain, rest sourced from reference TRBV28 and TRBJ2-1, is DVKVTQSSRYLVKRTGEKVFLECVQDMDHENMFWYRQDPGLGLRLIYFSYDVKMKEKGDIPEGYSVSREKKERFSLILESASTNQTSMYLCASSFPSNEQFFGPGTRLTVL.

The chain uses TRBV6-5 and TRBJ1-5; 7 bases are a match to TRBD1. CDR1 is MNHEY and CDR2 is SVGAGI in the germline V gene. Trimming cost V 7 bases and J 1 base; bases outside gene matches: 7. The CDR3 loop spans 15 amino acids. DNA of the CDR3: TGTGCCAGCACCCCGGGACAGTCCAGCAATCAGCCCCAGCATTTT. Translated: CASTPGQSSNQPQHF.

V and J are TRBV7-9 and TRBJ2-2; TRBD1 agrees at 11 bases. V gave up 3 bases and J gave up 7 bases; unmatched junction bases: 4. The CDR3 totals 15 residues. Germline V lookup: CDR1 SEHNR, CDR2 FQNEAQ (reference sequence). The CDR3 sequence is CASSFRTGGIGELFF. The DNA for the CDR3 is TGTGCCAGCAGCTTTCGGACAGGGGGCATCGGGGAGCTGTTTTTT.

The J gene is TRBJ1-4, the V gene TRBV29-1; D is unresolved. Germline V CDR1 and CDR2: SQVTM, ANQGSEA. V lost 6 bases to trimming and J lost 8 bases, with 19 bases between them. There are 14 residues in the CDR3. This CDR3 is CSVSDPPSSEKLFF. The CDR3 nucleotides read TGCAGCGTCTCAGATCCTCCGAGTAGCGAAAAACTGTTTTTT. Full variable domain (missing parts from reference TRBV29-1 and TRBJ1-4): SAVISQKPSRDICQRGTSLTIQCQVDSQVTMMFWYRQQPGQSLTLIATANQGSEATYESGFVIDKFPISRPNLTFSTLTVSNMSPEDSSIYLCSVSDPPSSEKLFFGSGTQLSVL.

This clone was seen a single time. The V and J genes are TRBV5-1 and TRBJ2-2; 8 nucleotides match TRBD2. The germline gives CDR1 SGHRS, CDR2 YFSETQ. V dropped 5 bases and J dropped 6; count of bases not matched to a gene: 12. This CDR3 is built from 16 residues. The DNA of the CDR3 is TGCGCCAGCAGTACCAATGGAGCGGGGGCATCCGGGGAGCTGTTTTTT. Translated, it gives CASSTNGAGASGELFF.

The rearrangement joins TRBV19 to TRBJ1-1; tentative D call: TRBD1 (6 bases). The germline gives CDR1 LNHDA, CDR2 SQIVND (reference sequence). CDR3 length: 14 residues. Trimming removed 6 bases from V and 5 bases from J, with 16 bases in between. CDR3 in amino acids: CASRGAGRGTEAFF. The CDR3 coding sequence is TGTGCCAGTAGGGGGGCTGGGCGCGGAACTGAAGCTTTCTTT.

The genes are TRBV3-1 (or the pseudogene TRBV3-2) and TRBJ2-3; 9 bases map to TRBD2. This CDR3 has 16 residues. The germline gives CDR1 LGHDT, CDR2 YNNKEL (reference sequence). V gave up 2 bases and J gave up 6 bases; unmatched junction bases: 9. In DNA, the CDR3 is TGTGCCAGCAGCCAATACGCGGGAGGGGCTGCCGATACGCAGTATTTT. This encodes CASSQYAGGAADTQYF.

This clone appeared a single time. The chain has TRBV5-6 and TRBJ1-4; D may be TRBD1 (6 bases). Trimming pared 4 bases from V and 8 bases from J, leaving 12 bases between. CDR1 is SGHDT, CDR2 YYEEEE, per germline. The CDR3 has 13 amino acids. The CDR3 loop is CASSLGGAEKLFF. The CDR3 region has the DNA TGTGCCAGCAGCCTCGGGGGGGCGGAAAAACTGTTTTTT.

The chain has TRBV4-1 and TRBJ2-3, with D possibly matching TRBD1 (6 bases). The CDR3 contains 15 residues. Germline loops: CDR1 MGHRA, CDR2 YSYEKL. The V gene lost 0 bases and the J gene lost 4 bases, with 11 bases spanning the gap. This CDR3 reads CASSQDPRGPDTQYF. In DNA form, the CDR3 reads TGCGCCAGCAGCCAAGATCCCAGGGGCCCAGATACGCAGTATTTT.

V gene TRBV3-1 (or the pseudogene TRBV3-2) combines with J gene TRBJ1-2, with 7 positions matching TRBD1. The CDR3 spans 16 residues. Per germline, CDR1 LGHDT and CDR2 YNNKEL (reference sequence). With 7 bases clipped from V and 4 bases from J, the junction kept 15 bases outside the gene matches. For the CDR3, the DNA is TGTGCCAGCAACTCCGAGCTAGGGGGCGGTGGCTATGGCTACACCTTC. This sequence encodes CASNSELGGGGYGYTF.

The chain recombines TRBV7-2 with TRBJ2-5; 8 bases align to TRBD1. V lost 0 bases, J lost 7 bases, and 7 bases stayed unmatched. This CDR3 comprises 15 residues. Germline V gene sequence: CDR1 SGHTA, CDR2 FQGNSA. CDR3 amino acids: CASSLAGQEVGTQYF. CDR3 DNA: TGTGCCAGCAGCTTAGCGGGACAGGAGGTTGGGACCCAGTACTTC.

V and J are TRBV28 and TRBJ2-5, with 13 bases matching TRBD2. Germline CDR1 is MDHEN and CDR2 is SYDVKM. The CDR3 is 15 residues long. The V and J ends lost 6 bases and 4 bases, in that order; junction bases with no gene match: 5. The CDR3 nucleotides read TGTGCCAGCAGCCAGGGACTAGCGGGGTCAGAGACCCAGTACTTC. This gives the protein CASSQGLAGSETQYF.

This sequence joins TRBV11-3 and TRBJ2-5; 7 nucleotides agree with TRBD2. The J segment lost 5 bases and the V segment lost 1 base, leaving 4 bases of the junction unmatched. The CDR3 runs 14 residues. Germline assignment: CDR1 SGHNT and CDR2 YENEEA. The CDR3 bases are TGTGCCAGCAGCTTAGTCGGGGGGACCGAGACCCAGTACTTC. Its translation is CASSLVGGTETQYF.